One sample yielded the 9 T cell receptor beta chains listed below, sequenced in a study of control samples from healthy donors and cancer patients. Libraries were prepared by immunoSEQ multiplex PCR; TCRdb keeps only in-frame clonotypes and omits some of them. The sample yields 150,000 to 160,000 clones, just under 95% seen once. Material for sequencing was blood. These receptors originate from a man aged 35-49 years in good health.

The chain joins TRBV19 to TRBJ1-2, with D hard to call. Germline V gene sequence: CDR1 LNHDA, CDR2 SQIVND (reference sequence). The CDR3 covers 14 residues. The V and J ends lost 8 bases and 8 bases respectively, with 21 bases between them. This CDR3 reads CASPYDLYWNGYTF. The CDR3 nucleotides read TGTGCCAGTCCTTATGACCTATATTGGAACGGCTACACCTTC.

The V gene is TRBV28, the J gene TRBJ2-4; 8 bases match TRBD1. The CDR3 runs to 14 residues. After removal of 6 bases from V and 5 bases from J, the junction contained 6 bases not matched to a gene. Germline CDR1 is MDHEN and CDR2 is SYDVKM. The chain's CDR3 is CASRPQTGENIQYF. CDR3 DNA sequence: TGTGCCAGCAGGCCCCAGACAGGGGAAAACATTCAGTACTTC.

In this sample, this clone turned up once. The DNA of the CDR3 is TGTGCCAGCAGCGTAGACCCCACAGGGTATGGCTACACCTTC. Its protein is CASSVDPTGYGYTF. The chain has TRBV9 and TRBJ1-2, with a possible D match to TRBD1 (6 bases). The CDR3 is 14 amino acids. Germline V gene sequence: CDR1 SGDLS, CDR2 YYNGEE. Trimming shortened V by 0 bases and J by 5 bases, and 11 bases separated the two germline ends.

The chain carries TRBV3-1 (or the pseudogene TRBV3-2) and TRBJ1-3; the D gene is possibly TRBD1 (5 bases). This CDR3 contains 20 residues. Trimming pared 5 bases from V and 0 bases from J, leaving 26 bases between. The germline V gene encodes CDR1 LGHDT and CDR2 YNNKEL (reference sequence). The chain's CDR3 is CASSSPGTAQGLLSGNTIYF. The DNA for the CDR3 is TGTGCCAGCAGCTCTCCCGGGACCGCTCAAGGCCTACTCTCTGGAAACACCATATATTTT.

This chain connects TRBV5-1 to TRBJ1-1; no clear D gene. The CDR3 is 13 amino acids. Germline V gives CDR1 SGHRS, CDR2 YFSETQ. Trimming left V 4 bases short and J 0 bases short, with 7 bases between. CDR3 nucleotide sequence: TGCGCCAGCAGCCCCGACATGAACACTGAAGCTTTCTTT. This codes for CASSPDMNTEAFF. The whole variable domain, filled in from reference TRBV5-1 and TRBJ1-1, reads KAGVTQTPRYLIKTRGQQVTLSCSPISGHRSVSWYQQTPGQGLQFLFEYFSETQRNKGNFPGRFSGRQFSNSRSEMNVSTLELGDSALYLCASSPDMNTEAFFGQGTRLTVV.

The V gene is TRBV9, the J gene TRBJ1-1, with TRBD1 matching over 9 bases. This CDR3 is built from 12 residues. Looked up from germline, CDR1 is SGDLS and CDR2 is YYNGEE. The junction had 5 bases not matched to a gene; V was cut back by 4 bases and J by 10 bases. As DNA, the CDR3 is TGTGCCAGCAGCCCCTGGGACAGGGTAGCTTTCTTT. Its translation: CASSPWDRVAFF. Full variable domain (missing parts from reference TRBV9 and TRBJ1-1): DSGVTQTPKHLITATGQRVTLRCSPRSGDLSVYWYQQSLDQGLQFLIQYYNGEERAKGNILERFSAQQFPDLHSELNLSSLELGDSALYFCASSPWDRVAFFGQGTRLTVV.

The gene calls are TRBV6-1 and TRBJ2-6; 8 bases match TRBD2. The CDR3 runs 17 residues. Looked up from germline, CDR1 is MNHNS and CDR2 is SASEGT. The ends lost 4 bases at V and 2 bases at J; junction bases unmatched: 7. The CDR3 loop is CASSVRLAGTGANVLTF. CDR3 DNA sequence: TGTGCCAGCAGTGTTCGCCTAGCGGGCACTGGGGCCAACGTCCTGACTTTC.

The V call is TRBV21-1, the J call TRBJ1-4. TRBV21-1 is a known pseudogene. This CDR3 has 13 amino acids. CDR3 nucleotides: TGTGCCAGCAGGGGATCCCCGGGCGAAAAACTGTTTTTT. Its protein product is CASRGSPGEKLFF.

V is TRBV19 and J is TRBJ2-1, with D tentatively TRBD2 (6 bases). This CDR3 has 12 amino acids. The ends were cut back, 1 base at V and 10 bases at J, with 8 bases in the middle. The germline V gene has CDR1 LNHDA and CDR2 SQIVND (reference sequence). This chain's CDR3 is CASSIGDFEQFF. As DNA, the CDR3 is TGTGCCAGTAGTATAGGGGACTTCGAGCAGTTCTTC.